The 6 T cell receptor beta chains in this list originate from one sample, sequenced in a study of CXCR3-negative and CXCR3-positive naive CD8 T cells. Overall study results and limits: Researchers report that CXCR3-positive naive cells carry more hydrophobic TRB CDR3s than CXCR3-negative naive cells.

No antigens are known for them. Libraries were UMI-labeled 5' RACE TRB cDNA. Each CDR3 protein gets one entry in TCRdb, which reprocessed the 5' RACE reads and gives no DNA. This table holds tens of thousands of distinct CDR3 sequences. Sequencing was performed on naive CXCR3+ CD8+ T cells from blood. Subset of the sample: CD45RO-CCR7+CD27+CD95- naive CD8+ T cells expressing CXCR3 (TNR3+). All receptors derive from a human donor in good health. Some clones in this sample may be carry-over from other donors' samples.

The J gene is TRBJ2-7, the V gene TRBV12-3 or TRBV12-4; the TRBD2 assignment by TCRdb is unverifiable without DNA. The CDR3 covers 15 residues. The CDR3 reads CASSLGTSGTYEQYF.

This rearrangement joins TRBV27 to TRBJ2-3; there is no DNA to check the TCRdb D call of TRBD2. The CDR3 contains 15 residues. Germline V gene lookup returns CDR1 MNHEY and CDR2 SMNVEV (reference sequence). The CDR3: CASRRLAGGADTQYF.

This chain links TRBV14 with TRBJ2-4. Looked up from germline, CDR1 is SGHDN and CDR2 is FVKESK. CDR3 length: 16 residues. The CDR3 loop reads CASSQATGLAKNIQYF.

V gene TRBV29-1 combines with J gene TRBJ2-7; no DNA is available, so the TRBD2 call from TCRdb remains unchecked. The CDR3 consists of 13 residues. The germline gives CDR1 SQVTM, CDR2 ANQGSEA. The CDR3 protein is CSVRQGPVEEQYF.

The rearrangement joins TRBV28 to TRBJ2-2; the D gene TCRdb calls, TRBD1, cannot be checked with no DNA. Germline loops: CDR1 MDHEN, CDR2 SYDVKM. The CDR3 length is 16 residues. The CDR3 loop reads CASRSTGTGGAGELFF. The whole variable domain, remainder taken from reference TRBV28 and TRBJ2-2, is DVKVTQSSRYLVKRTGEKVFLECVQDMDHENMFWYRQDPGLGLRLIYFSYDVKMKEKGDIPEGYSVSREKKERFSLILESASTNQTSMYLCASRSTGTGGAGELFFGEGSRLTVL.

The chain combines TRBV3-1 with TRBJ2-1. CDR1 is LGHDT and CDR2 is YNNKEL in the germline V gene (reference sequence). CDR3 length: 16 residues. CDR3 protein: CASSQDIPSSYNEQFF.